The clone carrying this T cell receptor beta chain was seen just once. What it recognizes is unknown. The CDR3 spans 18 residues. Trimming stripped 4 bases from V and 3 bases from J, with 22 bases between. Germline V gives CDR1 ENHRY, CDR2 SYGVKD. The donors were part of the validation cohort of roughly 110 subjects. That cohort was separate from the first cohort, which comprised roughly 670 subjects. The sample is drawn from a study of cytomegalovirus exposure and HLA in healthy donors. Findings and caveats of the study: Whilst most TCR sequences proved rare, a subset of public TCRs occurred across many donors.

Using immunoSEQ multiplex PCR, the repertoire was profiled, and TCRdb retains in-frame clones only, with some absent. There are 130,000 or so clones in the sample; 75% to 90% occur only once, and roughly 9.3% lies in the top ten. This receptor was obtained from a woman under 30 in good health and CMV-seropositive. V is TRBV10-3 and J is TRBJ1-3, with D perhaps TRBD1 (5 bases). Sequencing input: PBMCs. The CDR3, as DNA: TGTGCCATCAGTGGAAGGCGGCAGGGAGGACCTGATGGAAACACCATATATTTT. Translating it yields CAISGRRQGGPDGNTIYF.